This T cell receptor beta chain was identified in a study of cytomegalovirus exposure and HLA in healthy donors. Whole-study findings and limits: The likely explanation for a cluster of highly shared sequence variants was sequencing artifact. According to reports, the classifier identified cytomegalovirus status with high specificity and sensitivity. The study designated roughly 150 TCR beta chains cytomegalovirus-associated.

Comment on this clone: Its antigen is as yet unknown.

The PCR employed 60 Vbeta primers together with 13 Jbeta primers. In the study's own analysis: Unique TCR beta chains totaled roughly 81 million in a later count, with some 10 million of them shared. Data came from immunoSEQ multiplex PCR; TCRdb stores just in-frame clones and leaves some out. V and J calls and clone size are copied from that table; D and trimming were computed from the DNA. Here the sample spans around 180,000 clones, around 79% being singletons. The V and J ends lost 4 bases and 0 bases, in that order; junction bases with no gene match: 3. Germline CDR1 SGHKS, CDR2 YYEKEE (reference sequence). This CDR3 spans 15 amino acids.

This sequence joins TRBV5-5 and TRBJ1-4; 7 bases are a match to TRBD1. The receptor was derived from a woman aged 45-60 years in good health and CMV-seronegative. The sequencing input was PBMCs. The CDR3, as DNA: TGTGCCAGCAGCCCGACAGGGTCAACTAATGAAAAACTGTTTTTT. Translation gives CASSPTGSTNEKLFF.